The 32 T cell receptor beta chains given below trace back to one sample, sequenced in a study of T cells in Graves' hyperthyroidism and ophthalmopathy. What was amplified from RNA transcripts were TCR beta CDR3 regions. RT-PCR in the first round (using the HTBI primer set) targeted the TCR CDR3. TCRdb analysed the multiplex PCR reads with MiXCR anew, one entry per CDR3 protein. This sample has 400,000 to 500,000 distinct CDR3 sequences, with around an eighth found just once. Material: blood. The receptors originated from a woman younger than 35 with Graves' hyperthyroidism.

The rearrangement links TRBV2 to TRBJ2-5, with 9 bases that match TRBD1. V trimming: 4 bases; J trimming: 4 bases; junction bases outside the gene matches: 4. This CDR3 spans 14 amino acids. From germline, CDR1 is SNHLY and CDR2 FYNNEI. The DNA of the CDR3 is TGTGCCAGCAGTGCCACGACAGGGGGAGAGACCCAGTACTTC. Translation: CASSATTGGETQYF.

There are many counts of this clonotype. This chain connects TRBV7-8 to TRBJ1-5; D possibly corresponds to TRBD1 (5 bases). Germline lookup yields CDR1 SGHVS and CDR2 FQNEAQ. The CDR3 has 14 residues. The ends were cut back, 4 bases at V and 6 bases at J, with 13 bases in the middle. The CDR3 DNA follows: TGTGCCAGCAGCTCTGCAGGGACGGGTCAGCCCCAGCATTTT. It yields the protein CASSSAGTGQPQHF.

The table lists this clonotype with many counts. This sequence joins TRBV15 and TRBJ1-5, with 9 bases that match TRBD1. The CDR3 consists of 16 residues. V trimming: 1 base; J trimming: 5 bases; junction bases outside the gene matches: 6. The germline V gene has CDR1 LNHNV and CDR2 YYDKDF (reference sequence). The DNA of the CDR3 is TGTGCCACCAGCAGAGGGGGACAGGGAGAATATCAGCCCCAGCATTTT. Its protein product is CATSRGGQGEYQPQHF.

This chain uses TRBV2 with TRBJ1-1, with 7 nucleotides matching TRBD1. Trimming removed 6 bases from V and 1 base from J; junction bases left unmatched: 11. Germline CDR1 SNHLY, CDR2 FYNNEI. This CDR3 contains 16 residues. The CDR3 nucleotides are TGTGCCAGCAGGTCAATAGGGGGGACAGCGAACACTGAAGCTTTCTTT. Amino acid sequence: CASRSIGGTANTEAFF.

This clonotype was observed a handful of times. The chain is built from TRBV29-1 and TRBJ2-2; tentatively, D is TRBD1 (6 bases). The CDR3 runs 16 residues. The germline gives CDR1 SQVTM, CDR2 ANQGSEA. Trimming shortened V by 0 bases and J by 1 base, and 12 bases separated the two germline ends. The CDR3 DNA follows: TGCAGCGTTGAAGATCGCGGACAGCAGAACACCGGGGAGCTGTTTTTT. Protein product: CSVEDRGQQNTGELFF.

The J gene is TRBJ1-5, the V gene TRBV4-3, with 10 bases identical to TRBD1. Germline V gives CDR1 LGHNA, CDR2 YSLEER. V was clipped by 5 bases and J by 6 bases; unmatched bases: 7. The CDR3 runs 15 residues. This CDR3 is CASSSDRGQGQPQHF. CDR3 DNA sequence: TGCGCCAGCAGCTCCGACAGGGGGCAGGGTCAGCCCCAGCATTTT.

The chain joins TRBV19 to TRBJ2-7; TRBD2 agrees at 10 bases. J lost 6 bases, V lost 8 bases, and 7 bases had no gene match. CDR1 and CDR2 from the germline V gene are LNHDA and SQIVND (reference sequence). This CDR3 has 13 residues. Here the CDR3 reads CASSASGSSEQYV. DNA for the CDR3: TGTGCCAGTTCGGCTAGCGGGAGCTCCGAGCAGTACGTC.

Only a few counts were recorded for this clonotype. CDR3 in DNA: TGTGCCAGCAGCCAAGGAGGACAGGCGCAATTTGTGAGTGAAGCTTTCTTT. Its protein product is CASSQGGQAQFVSEAFF. J is TRBJ1-1 and V is TRBV3-1, with 7 bases that match TRBD1. The CDR3 runs to 17 residues. CDR1 and CDR2 (germline): LGHDT, YNNKEL (reference sequence). Trimming at V came to 1 base and at J to 7 bases, leaving 15 bases not matched to a gene.

This clonotype has ten or more counts. V usage is TRBV11-3 and J usage is TRBJ2-1, with no clear D. Germline values: CDR1 SGHNT, CDR2 YENEEA. V lost 1 base, J lost 5 bases, and 9 bases lay in between. The CDR3 length is 14 residues. In DNA form, the CDR3 reads TGTGCCAGCAGCTTAGGACTGTCCGACAATGAGCAGTTCTTC. This sequence encodes CASSLGLSDNEQFF.

The J gene is TRBJ2-3, the V gene TRBV10-3; 8 nucleotides line up with TRBD2. Unmatched junction bases numbered 9, after V lost 11 bases and J lost 5 bases. The germline V gene encodes CDR1 ENHRY and CDR2 SYGVKD. This CDR3 has 13 residues. This chain's CDR3 is CAARAGVGDTQYF. For the CDR3, the DNA is TGTGCCGCCCGAGCGGGAGTGGGAGATACGCAGTATTTT.

There are many counts of this clonotype. J is TRBJ1-3 and V is TRBV6-1, with TRBD1 matching over 8 bases. From germline, CDR1 is MNHNS and CDR2 SASEGT. The ends lost 6 bases at V and 4 bases at J; junction bases unmatched: 8. This CDR3 contains 15 residues. CDR3 loop: CASSLTGAVGNTIYF. The CDR3 region has the DNA TGTGCCAGCAGCCTGACAGGGGCCGTCGGAAACACCATATATTTT.

This clonotype showed up just a few times. This chain links TRBV20-1 with TRBJ2-1; 7 nucleotides line up with TRBD2. The V gene's germline CDR1 is DFQATT and CDR2 SNEGSKA (reference sequence). Trimming at V came to 3 bases and at J to 3 bases, leaving 5 bases not matched to a gene. CDR3 size: 14 residues. The CDR3 nucleotides read TGCAGTGCTAGTAGTACTAGCGACTACAATGAGCAGTTCTTC. It yields the protein CSASSTSDYNEQFF.

In this sample, this clonotype turned up a few times. V usage is TRBV19 and J usage is TRBJ2-3, with 10 bases lining up with TRBD2. This CDR3 is 14 amino acids long. J lost 5 bases, V lost 4 bases, and 3 bases had no gene match. Germline V gene data show CDR1 as LNHDA and CDR2 as SQIVND (reference sequence). The CDR3 spells CASSNLAGEDTQYF. The CDR3 DNA reads as TGTGCCAGTAGTAATCTAGCGGGAGAAGATACGCAGTATTTT.

This clonotype was detected ten times or more. This rearrangement joins TRBV12-5 to TRBJ2-3; the D is unclear. There are 14 residues in the CDR3. V lost 7 bases to trimming and J lost 0 bases, with 11 bases between them. Germline V gene lookup returns CDR1 LGHNT and CDR2 FRNRAP. The CDR3 region has the DNA TGTGCTAGTGCCTCCCCATTAAGCACAGATACGCAGTATTTT. Residues: CASASPLSTDTQYF.

This clonotype has only a few counts. The V and J genes are TRBV5-1 and TRBJ2-5, with D possibly matching TRBD2 (6 bases). V lost 0 bases, J lost 6 bases, and 15 bases lay in between. The V gene's germline CDR1 is SGHRS and CDR2 YFSETQ. The CDR3 contains 15 residues. The CDR3 bases are TGCGCCAGCAGCTTGGACAGTGTAGGCGGGAAGACCCAGTACTTC. Protein product: CASSLDSVGGKTQYF. Based on the CDR3 plus reference TRBV5-1 and TRBJ2-5, the full variable domain is KAGVTQTPRYLIKTRGQQVTLSCSPISGHRSVSWYQQTPGQGLQFLFEYFSETQRNKGNFPGRFSGRQFSNSRSEMNVSTLELGDSALYLCASSLDSVGGKTQYFGPGTRLLVL.

Ten or more counts support this clonotype. The CDR3 DNA sequence: TGTGCCAGTAGACCCCCCCGCTCTGGGGCCAACGTCCTGACTTTC. Its protein product is CASRPPRSGANVLTF. This sequence joins TRBV19 and TRBJ2-6, with D unclear. With 6 bases removed from V and 0 bases from J, the gap between germline ends came to 9 bases. The CDR3 has 15 amino acids. CDR1 is LNHDA, CDR2 SQIVND, per germline (reference sequence).

This clonotype was recorded many times. V is TRBV29-1 and J is TRBJ1-5; D perhaps matches TRBD1 (6 bases). CDR1 is SQVTM and CDR2 is ANQGSEA in the germline V gene. Between the trimmed V and J ends, which lost 4 bases and 3 bases, there was a span of 10 bases. CDR3 size: 13 residues. The CDR3 sequence: CSVGTGINQPQHF. In DNA form, the CDR3 reads TGCAGCGTTGGAACAGGGATCAATCAGCCCCAGCATTTT. Full variable domain (outside the CDR3, taken from reference TRBV29-1 and TRBJ1-5): SAVISQKPSRDICQRGTSLTIQCQVDSQVTMMFWYRQQPGQSLTLIATANQGSEATYESGFVIDKFPISRPNLTFSTLTVSNMSPEDSSIYLCSVGTGINQPQHFGDGTRLSIL.

This clonotype showed up many times. The genes are TRBV11-2 and TRBJ2-1; 9 bases match TRBD2. J was trimmed by 7 bases and V by 1 base; bases with no gene match: 11. The CDR3 covers 17 residues. Germline V gives CDR1 SGHAT, CDR2 FQNNGV. The CDR3 region has the DNA TGTGCCAGCAGCTTAGCCCCTCGCGGGAGGGCCGGGAATGAGCAGTTCTTC. Translated: CASSLAPRGRAGNEQFF. Together with reference TRBV11-2 and TRBJ2-1, the CDR3 gives the full variable domain: EAGVAQSPRYKIIEKRQSVAFWCNPISGHATLYWYQQILGQGPKLLIQFQNNGVVDDSQLPKDRFSAERLKGVDSTLKIQPAKLEDSAVYLCASSLAPRGRAGNEQFFGPGTRLTVL.

V gene TRBV7-9 combines with J gene TRBJ2-2; a possible D gene is TRBD2 (5 bases). The V gene's germline CDR1 is SEHNR and CDR2 FQNEAQ (reference sequence). V lost 4 bases, J lost 6 bases, and 9 bases lay in between. The CDR3 sequence is 13 residues long. The CDR3 DNA follows: TGTGCCAGCAGCTCGGGATTCTCCGGGGAGCTGTTTTTT. This translates into CASSSGFSGELFF.

This clonotype was seen more than once but under ten times. V is TRBV7-8 and J is TRBJ2-2; D may be TRBD2 (6 bases). The germline V and J ends were trimmed by 1 base and 0 bases, with 12 bases remaining between them. The V gene's germline CDR1 is SGHVS and CDR2 FQNEAQ. The length of the CDR3 is 17 residues. The CDR3: CASSLGVGGPNTGELFF. As DNA, the CDR3 is TGTGCCAGCAGCTTAGGAGTCGGGGGACCGAACACCGGGGAGCTGTTTTTT.

The gene calls are TRBV6-5 and TRBJ2-1; D is unclear. The CDR3 loop spans 14 amino acids. Germline assignment: CDR1 MNHEY and CDR2 SVGAGI. Trimming stripped 2 bases from V and 8 bases from J, with 13 bases between. The DNA of the CDR3 is TGTGCCAGCAGTTACGGAGACACCGTGGATGAGCAGTTCTTC. Protein: CASSYGDTVDEQFF.

The gene calls are TRBV30 and TRBJ1-2; D is possibly TRBD1 (5 bases). Germline values: CDR1 GTSNPN, CDR2 SVGIG (reference sequence). There are 14 residues in the CDR3. V was trimmed by 4 bases and J by 2 bases, leaving 14 bases between them. CDR3: CAWTPGLSNYGYTF. In DNA form, the CDR3 reads TGTGCCTGGACTCCGGGACTTTCCAACTATGGCTACACCTTC.

With regard to this clonotype: Being one base from a much bigger clone, this may be a read error. The DNA of the CDR3 is TGTGCCACCAGCAGTCTGGGGGAGTACACTGAAGCTTCCTTT. Translating it yields CATSSLGEYTEASF. The rearrangement joins TRBV15 to TRBJ1-1, with D perhaps matching TRBD1 (5 bases). This CDR3 comprises 14 residues. The germline gives CDR1 LNHNV, CDR2 YYDKDF (reference sequence).

This clonotype was observed many times. The chain joins TRBV20-1 to TRBJ1-6; no clear D gene. This CDR3 is built from 13 residues. Germline assignment: CDR1 DFQATT and CDR2 SNEGSKA (reference sequence). The ends were cut back, 0 bases at V and 9 bases at J, with 9 bases in the middle. For the CDR3, the DNA is TGCAGTGCTAGAGATCTAGGAGGTTCACCCCTCCACTTT. Protein product: CSARDLGGSPLHF.

This clonotype was detected only a few times. This sequence joins TRBV20-1 and TRBJ1-2; possible D gene TRBD1, 6 bases. The germline V and J ends were trimmed by 3 bases and 5 bases, with 22 bases remaining between them. Germline V gene sequence: CDR1 DFQATT, CDR2 SNEGSKA (reference sequence). The CDR3 spans 16 residues. The CDR3 DNA reads TGCAGTGCTAGGGTCCTGCCTCCCACGGGGGCATATGGCTACACCTTC. Protein product: CSARVLPPTGAYGYTF.

This clonotype was recorded many times. The V gene is TRBV10-3, the J gene TRBJ2-3; unclear D gene. From germline, CDR1 is ENHRY and CDR2 SYGVKD. The CDR3 extends over 15 amino acids. V was trimmed by 7 bases and J by 2 bases, leaving 16 bases between them. CDR3 in amino acids: CAITTPSRNTDTQYF. CDR3 coding DNA: TGTGCCATCACTACCCCAAGCAGAAACACAGATACGCAGTATTTT.

There are many counts of this clonotype. The chain recombines TRBV6-6 with TRBJ2-5, with D perhaps matching TRBD1 or TRBD2 (5 bases each). CDR1 is MNHNY and CDR2 is SVGAGI in the germline V gene (reference sequence). The CDR3 totals 21 residues. Trimming took 0 bases from V and 5 from J, leaving 31 bases between them. The CDR3 DNA is TGTGCCAGCAGTTACTCGAAGCGGCTAACGTTTAGGGACGGGGCTTGGGAGACCCAGTACTTC. Residues: CASSYSKRLTFRDGAWETQYF.

This clonotype has a count of ten or more. The CDR3 region has the DNA TGTGCCCAAAGAAACAGGGGGTTAGAGACCCAGTACTTC. Its translation is CAQRNRGLETQYF. The chain employs TRBV30 and TRBJ2-5; 8 bases fit TRBD1. Germline trimming cut 8 bases from V and 4 bases from J; bases unmatched to any gene: 9. The CDR3 contains 13 residues. Germline CDR1 and CDR2: GTSNPN and SVGIG (reference sequence).

This clonotype was observed once. CDR3 sequence reads: CASSRTSFTFSAGNTGELFF. The CDR3 nucleotides are TGTGCCAGCAGCCGGACCTCCTTCACCTTCTCAGCGGGAAACACCGGGGAGCTGTTTTTT. The chain links TRBV11-1 to TRBJ2-2; 7 bases line up with TRBD2. Per the germline V gene, CDR1 is SGHAT and CDR2 is FQDESV (reference sequence). The CDR3 runs to 20 residues. V trimming: 5 bases; J trimming: 2 bases; junction bases outside the gene matches: 20. Using reference TRBV11-1 and TRBJ2-2 for the parts outside the CDR3, the full variable domain is EAEVAQSPRYKITEKSQAVAFWCDPISGHATLYWYRQILGQGPELLVQFQDESVVDDSQLPKDRFSAERLKGVDSTLKIQPAELGDSAMYLCASSRTSFTFSAGNTGELFFGEGSRLTVL.

The gene calls are TRBV7-9 and TRBJ2-2; D call uncertain. Trimming took off 4 bases at V and 1 base at J, with 10 bases between the two ends. The CDR3 is made up of 15 amino acids. The germline V gene has CDR1 SEHNR and CDR2 FQNEAQ (reference sequence). CDR3 sequence (DNA): TGTGCCAGCAGCTACCGACGGCAGAACACCGGGGAGCTGTTTTTT. Translated, it gives CASSYRRQNTGELFF.

This clonotype was counted at least ten times. The chain employs TRBV6-1 and TRBJ1-1; 7 bases are shared with TRBD1. V was clipped by 6 bases and J by 8 bases; unmatched bases: 3. Germline values: CDR1 MNHNS, CDR2 SASEGT. CDR3 size: 11 residues. CDR3: CASRQGQEAFF. CDR3 nucleotide sequence: TGTGCCAGCAGACAGGGACAGGAAGCTTTCTTT.

This clonotype came up many times. The chain has TRBV6-1 and TRBJ1-6; 9 bases agree with TRBD1. CDR3 length equals 14 residues. The V segment lost 6 bases and the J segment 10 bases; nucleotides outside the gene matches: 7. From germline, CDR1 is MNHNS and CDR2 SASEGT. CDR3 sequence (DNA): TGTGCCAGCAGACAGGGGGCCGGAGGATCACCCCTCCACTTT. Translation gives CASRQGAGGSPLHF.